The 11 T cell receptor beta chains below come from one sample, sequenced in a study of blood T cell repertoires in COVID-19. Profiling relied on immunoSEQ multiplex PCR, and the TCRdb table lists in-frame clones only, not all of them. The repertoire holds over 150,000 clones, roughly 80% seen once, with roughly 3.7% in the top ten. The sample consisted of peripheral blood. The receptors were gathered from a woman of 80 years or more with acute or convalescent COVID-19.

The chain has TRBV29-1 and TRBJ1-1; D is ambiguous. V lost 6 bases to trimming and J lost 1 base, with 12 bases between them. The germline V gene has CDR1 SQVTM and CDR2 ANQGSEA. CDR3 size: 13 residues. The CDR3 bases are TGCAGCGTCCACGGCCGGGAGAACACTGAAGCTTTCTTT. It encodes CSVHGRENTEAFF.

Only one count was recorded for this clone. The rearrangement joins TRBV5-8 to TRBJ2-5, with a tentative D call TRBD2 (7 bases). V gave up 4 bases and J gave up 0 bases, with 16 bases separating them. The germline gives CDR1 SGHTS, CDR2 YDEGEE. The CDR3 is 16 residues long. CDR3 nucleotides: TGTGCCAGCAGCCGTGGTAGGGGGGGGGACCAAGAGACCCAGTACTTC. Amino acid sequence: CASSRGRGGDQETQYF.

The chain combines TRBV6-5 with TRBJ2-2; D gene unclear. The CDR3 is 13 amino acids. Germline CDR1 is MNHEY and CDR2 is SVGAGI. The germline V and J ends were trimmed by 6 bases and 7 bases, with 12 bases remaining between them. For the CDR3, the DNA is TGTGCCAGCAGAGACCCGGGTGGCGGGGAGCTGTTTTTT. Its translation: CASRDPGGGELFF.

The chain has TRBV5-1 and TRBJ2-1, with 8 bases lining up with TRBD2. J was trimmed by 4 bases and V by 4 bases; bases with no gene match: 7. CDR1 SGHRS and CDR2 YFSETQ come from the germline V gene. This CDR3 has 15 residues. In DNA, the CDR3 is TGCGCCAGCAGCCCCACTAGCGGTGGTTACAATGAGCAGTTCTTC. It translates to CASSPTSGGYNEQFF.

The V call is TRBV5-1, the J call TRBJ1-1; D is perhaps TRBD1 (5 bases). Between the trimmed V and J ends, which lost 4 bases and 11 bases, there was a span of 24 bases. The CDR3 loop spans 15 amino acids. Looked up from germline, CDR1 is SGHRS and CDR2 is YFSETQ. CDR3 sequence reads: CASSLSPETVRNAFF. CDR3 DNA: TGCGCCAGCAGCCTCTCTCCCGAGACAGTCCGTAATGCTTTCTTT.

This clone was detected only a few times. CDR3 loop: CASSQDSGSREWPQHF. CDR3 nucleotide sequence: TGCGCCAGCAGCCAAGATTCGGGCAGCCGGGAATGGCCCCAGCATTTT. The chain couples TRBV4-1 to TRBJ1-5; no clear D gene. Trimming left V 0 bases short and J 9 bases short, with 18 bases between. The CDR3 is 16 amino acids. In germline, CDR1 is MGHRA, CDR2 YSYEKL.

This chain connects TRBV7-9 to TRBJ2-4, with D possibly TRBD2 on 5 matching bases. The V gene lost 2 bases and the J gene lost 4 bases, with 18 bases spanning the gap. CDR1 and CDR2 from the germline V gene are SEHNR and FQNEAQ (reference sequence). The CDR3 sequence is 17 residues long. The CDR3 DNA sequence: TGTGCCAGCAGCTTAAGGTCCGGGAAGTCGAGAAAAAACATTCAGTACTTC. Translation: CASSLRSGKSRKNIQYF.

In DNA, the CDR3 is TGTGCTAGTGGTTTGGTCAGCGGGAGAAGGGCCTACGAGCAGTACTTC. As protein: CASGLVSGRRAYEQYF. The chain is built from TRBV12-5 and TRBJ2-7, with 8 bases matching TRBD2. Germline V gives CDR1 LGHNT, CDR2 FRNRAP. CDR3 length: 16 amino acids. Trimming at V came to 0 bases and at J to 2 bases, leaving 6 bases not matched to a gene. The full variable domain, with the rest looked up from reference TRBV12-5 and TRBJ2-7, is DARVTQTPRHKVTEMGQEVTMRCQPILGHNTVFWYRQTMMQGLELLAYFRNRAPLDDSGMPKDRFSAEMPDATLATLKIQPSEPRDSAVYFCASGLVSGRRAYEQYFGPGTRLTVT.

This clone was seen many times. The chain links TRBV3-1 (or the pseudogene TRBV3-2) to TRBJ2-6, with 7 bases aligning to TRBD2. V lost 2 bases, J lost 2 bases, and 6 bases stayed unmatched. The CDR3 sequence is 17 residues long. CDR1 and CDR2 (germline): LGHDT, YNNKEL (reference sequence). In nucleotides, the CDR3 is TGTGCCAGCAGCCAATTTGGGGGGAGGGCTGGGGCCAACGTCCTGACTTTC. Protein sequence: CASSQFGGRAGANVLTF.

The chain combines TRBV4-3 with TRBJ2-2; D may be TRBD1 (5 bases). The CDR3 extends over 15 amino acids. Germline values: CDR1 LGHNA, CDR2 YSLEER. The germline V and J ends were trimmed by 0 bases and 6 bases, with 11 bases remaining between them. As DNA, the CDR3 is TGCGCCAGCAGCCAAGATTTCGGCAGGGCCGGGGAGCTGTTTTTT. Protein: CASSQDFGRAGELFF.

The chain employs TRBV5-1 and TRBJ2-7; D might be TRBD1 (6 bases). The V end was cut by 4 bases, the J end by 3 bases, with 20 bases between. The V gene's germline CDR1 is SGHRS and CDR2 YFSETQ. The CDR3 runs to 16 residues. CDR3 amino acids: CASSLYFGQSNYEQYF. CDR3 bases: TGCGCCAGCAGCCTTTATTTCGGACAGAGCAACTACGAGCAGTACTTC.